This T cell receptor (beta chain) comes out of a study of shared clonotypes between healthy human individuals. Study observations and caveats: Sharing across a handful of donors was seen in around 5% of naive CD4 clonotypes.

Germline V gene data show CDR1 as SGHAT and CDR2 as FQNNGV. The CDR3 sequence is 13 residues long. The V and J ends lost 5 bases and 4 bases, in that order; junction bases with no gene match: 4. This table comes from immunoSEQ multiplex PCR, and its TCRdb copy is limited to in-frame clones, with some not included. The table lists roughly 2 million clones, under 97% of them singletons, with about 0.13% in the top ten. On this clone itself: Its antigen is still unknown.

The rearrangement links TRBV11-2 to TRBJ1-2, with TRBD1 matching over 7 bases. The specimen sequenced was naive CD4+ T cells sorted from blood. Subset denoted: CD45RA+ positively selected. This sequence originates from a man younger than 35 in good health. The CDR3 region has the DNA TGTGCCAGCAGCCAGACAGGGACCTATGGCTACACCTTC. Translation gives CASSQTGTYGYTF.